The clone carrying this T cell receptor beta chain has just a few counts. Its antigen is still unknown. V was trimmed by 4 bases and J by 5 bases, leaving 15 bases between them. CDR1 is SQVTM and CDR2 is ANQGSEA in the germline V gene. This CDR3 is 13 amino acids long. The data stem from a study of blood T cells in healthy people across ages. Study-wide results and limits: Strong correlation linked observed beta diversity and percent naive T cells.

The second PCR ran roughly 6 to 11 cycles with a sample-barcoded 5' primer and J-beta primers. A single record per CDR3 protein comes from TCRdb applying MiXCR to the 5' RACE reads. The sample has some 760,000 distinct CDR3 sequences, approximately 25% seen once. These data were also filed under a second study, of T cells of mothers and their children.

V gene TRBV29-1 combines with J gene TRBJ2-7; no firm D call. This receptor was identified in a boy aged 10-17 years in good health. Sequenced sample: blood. The CDR3 here is CSVGGLLSHEQYF. The CDR3 DNA reads as TGCAGCGTTGGTGGCCTCCTTTCACACGAGCAGTACTTC.